This section outlines one TCR beta chain sequence together with its context. The antigen is undetermined. For sorted subsets, about 200 ng DNA per replicate equaled roughly 29,000 T cell genomes. Produced via immunoSEQ multiplex PCR; TCRdb's table is partial and in-frame only. The sample records about 770,000 clones, around 70% being singletons. This entry belongs to a study of shared clonotypes between healthy human individuals. Looking at the study overall: CD4 naive and memory got three plates each, CD8 naive two, CD8 memory one. Study-wide results and caveats: Clonotypes that were shared across four donors made up 4% to 6% of naive CD4 clonotypes.

Sequenced input: memory CD4+ T cells sorted from blood. Subset defined: CD45RA-negative fraction. The origin of this receptor is a woman in her twenties or thirties in good health.

CDR3 amino acids: CASSPIAGAGQPQHF. DNA for the CDR3: TGTGCCAGCAGTCCCATTGCGGGGGCAGGGCAGCCCCAGCATTTT. This chain connects TRBV5-5 to TRBJ1-5; weak D call: TRBD1 (6 bases). V was cut by 5 bases and J by 7 bases, with 19 bases left in between. CDR3 size: 15 residues. Germline CDR1 and CDR2: SGHKS and YYEKEE (reference sequence).